Below, 15 T cell receptor beta chains from the same sample are listed, as sequenced in a study of blood T cell repertoires in COVID-19. Assay used: immunoSEQ multiplex PCR; TCRdb lists only in-frame clones, some missing. The sample yields about 250,000 clones, about 80% seen once. Material for sequencing was PBMCs or T cells enriched from blood (not recorded which). The receptors were sampled from a man in his forties or fifties who had recovered from COVID-19.

This chain links TRBV19 with TRBJ2-3; tentative D call: TRBD2 (6 bases). V lost 5 bases to trimming and J lost 6 bases, with 12 bases between them. The CDR3 is made up of 13 amino acids. Per the germline V gene, CDR1 is LNHDA and CDR2 is SQIVND (reference sequence). In DNA, the CDR3 is TGTGCCAGTAGTGGATCACGGGGGGATACGCAGTATTTT. Protein sequence: CASSGSRGDTQYF.

The rearrangement links TRBV28 to TRBJ2-3, with 9 positions matching TRBD1. Trimming cost V 6 bases and J 3 bases; bases outside gene matches: 10. Germline V CDR1 and CDR2: MDHEN, SYDVKM. The CDR3 sequence is 16 residues long. Here the CDR3 DNA reads TGTGCCAGCAGGGATCCACAGGGGGCGCGAACAGATACGCAGTATTTT. This sequence encodes CASRDPQGARTDTQYF.

V usage is TRBV3-1 (or the pseudogene TRBV3-2) and J usage is TRBJ1-3; D gene uncertain. CDR3 length: 14 amino acids. The V end was cut by 4 bases, the J end by 6 bases, with 13 bases between. CDR1 and CDR2 from the germline V gene are LGHDT and YNNKEL (reference sequence). The CDR3 spells CASSRSGSVNTIYF. CDR3 coding DNA: TGTGCCAGCAGCCGCTCCGGGTCCGTAAACACCATATATTTT.

In its sample, this clone was seen many times. This rearrangement joins TRBV3-1 (or the pseudogene TRBV3-2) to TRBJ2-7, with D unclear. CDR1 and CDR2 from the germline V gene are LGHDT and YNNKEL (reference sequence). The CDR3 is 15 amino acids. V lost 0 bases to trimming and J lost 6 bases, with 15 bases between them. The CDR3 DNA reads as TGTGCCAGCAGCCAAGAAGGTCAAGCCAGGCGCGAGCAGTACTTC. Translation: CASSQEGQARREQYF.

CDR3 coding DNA: TGCAGCGTGGGGGGGCAGATGAACACTGAAGCTTTCTTT. Its protein is CSVGGQMNTEAFF. The chain is built from TRBV29-1 and TRBJ1-1; a possible D gene is TRBD1 (6 bases). Trimming took off 6 bases at V and 0 bases at J, with 11 bases between the two ends. The CDR3 covers 13 residues. Per germline, CDR1 SQVTM and CDR2 ANQGSEA.

This clone was seen only once. The chain recombines TRBV3-1 (or the pseudogene TRBV3-2) with TRBJ1-5, with 7 positions matching TRBD1. Germline CDR1 reads LGHDT; CDR2 reads YNNKEL (reference sequence). Trimming cost V 3 bases and J 6 bases; bases outside gene matches: 5. The CDR3 is 14 amino acids. The CDR3 region is CASSQAGQFQPQHF. The CDR3 coding sequence is TGTGCCAGCAGCCAGGCGGGACAGTTTCAGCCCCAGCATTTT.

The chain links TRBV12-3 or TRBV12-4 to TRBJ2-3; TRBD1 matches 12 bases. V dropped 6 bases and J dropped 6; count of bases not matched to a gene: 1. The CDR3 sequence is 13 residues long. CDR3: CASRGTGGDTQYF. The CDR3, as DNA: TGTGCCAGCAGAGGGACAGGGGGCGATACGCAGTATTTT.

The rearrangement uses TRBV6-2 or TRBV6-3 and TRBJ1-5; D is undetermined. V dropped 2 bases and J dropped 5 bases, with 10 bases sitting between them. CDR3 length: 14 residues. Germline assignment: CDR1 MNHEY and CDR2 SVGEGT. The CDR3: CASSYADTYQPQHF. The CDR3 nucleotides read TGTGCCAGCAGTTACGCCGACACTTATCAGCCCCAGCATTTT.

The chain links TRBV19 to TRBJ1-2, with 8 bases aligning to TRBD1. V dropped 3 bases and J dropped 13; count of bases not matched to a gene: 13. This CDR3 spans 14 amino acids. The V gene's germline CDR1 is LNHDA and CDR2 SQIVND (reference sequence). The chain's CDR3 is CASSMVPGGRGGTF. DNA for the CDR3: TGTGCCAGTAGTATGGTTCCAGGGGGCCGTGGTGGCACCTTC.

V gene TRBV6-5 combines with J gene TRBJ1-6, with D possibly matching TRBD1 (6 bases). This CDR3 comprises 14 residues. From germline, CDR1 is MNHEY and CDR2 SVGAGI. Trimming took off 5 bases at V and 13 bases at J, with 18 bases between the two ends. The CDR3 coding sequence is TGTGCCAGCAGTCATGGGGGCACAGGTGCCCCCCTCCACTTT. Residues: CASSHGGTGAPLHF.

The rearrangement links TRBV29-1 to TRBJ2-7; 10 positions match TRBD1. With V trimmed by 6 bases and J by 2 bases, 10 bases remained unmatched. Germline-derived CDR1 and CDR2 are SQVTM and ANQGSEA. CDR3 size: 15 residues. CDR3 protein: CSVSGMGQGPYEQYF. DNA of the CDR3: TGCAGCGTATCCGGGATGGGACAGGGGCCCTACGAGCAGTACTTC.

The V call is TRBV5-1, the J call TRBJ2-3; 14 bases line up with TRBD2. The CDR3 runs to 15 residues. J lost 5 bases, V lost 4 bases, and 3 bases had no gene match. The V gene's germline CDR1 is SGHRS and CDR2 YFSETQ. The CDR3 loop is CASSAGLAGGDTQYF. CDR3 bases: TGCGCCAGCAGCGCCGGACTAGCGGGGGGAGATACGCAGTATTTT.

The chain uses TRBV12-3 or TRBV12-4 and TRBJ2-7; no firm D call. This CDR3 has 13 amino acids. The ends were cut back, 3 bases at V and 10 bases at J, with 16 bases in the middle. CDR3 protein: CASSFPPGASQYF. The CDR3 DNA follows: TGTGCCAGCAGTTTTCCTCCAGGCGCCTCACAGTACTTC.

This clone was observed a few times. This chain links TRBV30 with TRBJ1-1, with D possibly being TRBD1 (5 bases). Trimming stripped 2 bases from V and 0 bases from J, with 7 bases between. Germline assignment: CDR1 GTSNPN and CDR2 SVGIG (reference sequence). This CDR3 is 13 amino acids long. The CDR3 DNA is TGTGCCTGGAGTCGGACAATGAACACTGAAGCTTTCTTT. This encodes CAWSRTMNTEAFF. Variable domain in full (rest from reference TRBV30 and TRBJ1-1): SQTIHQWPATLVQPVGSPLSLECTVEGTSNPNLYWYRQAAGRGLQLLFYSVGIGQISSEVPQNLSASRPQDRQFILSSKKLLLSDSGFYLCAWSRTMNTEAFFGQGTRLTVV.

The gene calls are TRBV5-6 and TRBJ2-7; D is perhaps TRBD1 (6 bases). There are 15 residues in the CDR3. V lost 2 bases and J 0 bases, leaving 12 bases between the germline ends. Germline CDR1 SGHDT, CDR2 YYEEEE. CDR3 DNA: TGTGCCAGCAGCTTAGGGGACATGAGCTCCTACGAGCAGTACTTC. The encoded protein is CASSLGDMSSYEQYF.